The 10 T cell receptor beta chains below come from one sample, sequenced in a study of CD8 T cells in ankylosing spondylitis. The study's findings and limits: Several highly homologous variants made up a TCR beta motif that seemed to typify ankylosing spondylitis blood.

These receptors lack a known antigen. TCRdb re-called the 5' RACE reads with MiXCR, one entry per CDR3 protein. The table lists about 130,000 distinct CDR3 sequences, approximately 17% of them singletons. Specimen: blood, either unsorted or a sorted T cell fraction (not recorded which). All receptors derive from a male donor with ankylosing spondylitis.

This chain connects TRBV5-6 to TRBJ2-1; either TRBD1 or TRBD2 may supply D (6 bases each). V was clipped by 0 bases and J by 4 bases, with 26 bases between them. From germline, CDR1 is SGHDT and CDR2 YYEEEE. There are 20 residues in the CDR3. Written as DNA, the CDR3 is TGTGCCAGCAGCTTGGTTTATGCTGTCCTGGGGGGACACGGTTACAATGAGCAGTTCTTC. Translation gives CASSLVYAVLGGHGYNEQFF.

This clonotype has more than one count but fewer than ten. The chain couples TRBV7-9 to TRBJ2-7, with D maybe TRBD2 (6 bases). In germline, CDR1 is SEHNR, CDR2 FQNEAQ (reference sequence). CDR3 length: 14 residues. Trimming took off 0 bases at V and 3 bases at J, with 9 bases between the two ends. CDR3 region: CASSLAGTLYEQYF. CDR3 DNA sequence: TGTGCCAGCAGCTTAGCCGGGACTCTCTACGAGCAGTACTTC. Variable domain in full (rest from reference TRBV7-9 and TRBJ2-7): DTGVSQNPRHKITKRGQNVTFRCDPISEHNRLYWYRQTLGQGPEFLTYFQNEAQLEKSRLLSDRFSAERPKGSFSTLEIQRTEQGDSAMYLCASSLAGTLYEQYFGPGTRLTVT.

This clonotype occurred many times. The V call is TRBV4-1, the J call TRBJ2-1; D gene uncertain. The germline V gene encodes CDR1 MGHRA and CDR2 YSYEKL. The CDR3 covers 13 residues. Trimming stripped 3 bases from V and 8 bases from J, with 11 bases between. CDR3 DNA sequence: TGCGCCAGCAGCCAGGTCCTTGGGGATGAGCAGTTCTTC. It codes for CASSQVLGDEQFF.

The J gene is TRBJ2-7, the V gene TRBV5-6; a weak D match, TRBD2 (7 bases). CDR3 length: 16 residues. Trimming took 4 bases from V and 3 from J, leaving 20 bases between them. Looked up from germline, CDR1 is SGHDT and CDR2 is YYEEEE. CDR3: CASSRDGGGRVYEQYF. CDR3 in DNA: TGTGCCAGCAGCAGGGACGGGGGCGGGAGAGTCTACGAGCAGTACTTC. The full variable domain, its missing parts supplied by reference TRBV5-6 and TRBJ2-7, is DAGVTQSPTHLIKTRGQQVTLRCSPKSGHDTVSWYQQALGQGPQFIFQYYEEEERQRGNFPDRFSGHQFPNYSSELNVNALLLGDSALYLCASSRDGGGRVYEQYFGPGTRLTVT.

The gene calls are TRBV5-1 and TRBJ2-7, with TRBD2 as a possible D gene (5 bases). V gave up 0 bases and J gave up 0 bases, with 16 bases separating them. CDR1 is SGHRS, CDR2 YFSETQ, per germline. The CDR3 runs 17 residues. The CDR3 DNA follows: TGCGCCAGCAGCTTGGAGGCTAGCCACACCAGCTCCTACGAGCAGTACTTC. This gives the protein CASSLEASHTSSYEQYF.

This clonotype has a handful of counts. The chain carries TRBV20-1 and TRBJ2-7; D gene ambiguous. This CDR3 has 16 amino acids. Trimming pared 5 bases from V and 2 bases from J, leaving 22 bases between. Germline loops: CDR1 DFQATT, CDR2 SNEGSKA (reference sequence). CDR3 sequence (DNA): TGCAGTGCTTGGCTTGGACGATTCAGCCGAGCCTACGAGCAGTACTTC. The encoded protein is CSAWLGRFSRAYEQYF.

In this sample, this clonotype turned up a few times. The rearrangement links TRBV20-1 to TRBJ2-2; 7 bases are a match to TRBD1. The V gene's germline CDR1 is DFQATT and CDR2 SNEGSKA (reference sequence). The junction had 12 bases not matched to a gene; V was cut back by 2 bases and J by 6 bases. This CDR3 region has 16 residues. CDR3 nucleotide sequence: TGCAGTGCTAGACCCGTGACAGGGATGGAGGCCGGGGAGCTGTTTTTT. This encodes CSARPVTGMEAGELFF.

The rearrangement uses TRBV9 and TRBJ2-1; tentatively, D is TRBD1 or TRBD2 (5 bases each). This CDR3 has 13 amino acids. Trimming removed 3 bases from V and 8 bases from J, with 12 bases in between. CDR1 is SGDLS and CDR2 is YYNGEE in the germline V gene. The CDR3 bases are TGTGCCAGCAGCGCTGGGGGAGCCCATGAGCAGTTCTTC. Translating it yields CASSAGGAHEQFF.

The gene calls are TRBV7-8 and TRBJ2-1, with D possibly TRBD2 on 5 matching bases. In germline, CDR1 is SGHVS, CDR2 FQNEAQ. The CDR3 totals 12 residues. The V end lost 2 bases, the J end lost 12 bases, and 11 bases lay between the germline ends. Here the CDR3 reads CASSLSAAGQFF. CDR3 sequence (DNA): TGTGCCAGCAGCTTATCCGCGGCGGGGCAGTTCTTC.

This chain connects TRBV20-1 to TRBJ2-7, with 7 bases fitting TRBD2. Germline CDR1 and CDR2: DFQATT and SNEGSKA (reference sequence). The CDR3 runs 15 residues. Germline trimming cut 0 bases from V and 0 bases from J; bases unmatched to any gene: 5. The CDR3 reads CSARDLAESSYEQYF. CDR3 in DNA: TGCAGTGCTAGAGATCTAGCGGAAAGCTCCTACGAGCAGTACTTC.